The rows below give T cell receptor beta chains drawn from one sample of a study of CD4+ T cells in melanoma. The repertoire was sequenced with immunoSEQ multiplex PCR; TCRdb's copy has only in-frame clones and lacks some. Seen here are tens of thousands of clones, approximately 70% observed once, and the top ten hold 4.8%. Source material: tumor tissue. The receptors here all came from a human donor with melanoma. CDR3s include the opening cysteine and the closing phenylalanine or tryptophan. The D gene is left open where the match is weak. A clone size is listed for some rows: how often the clone was seen (once, few, many), or a class if it is expanded.

v_call: TRBV20-1; j_call: TRBJ1-4; clone_size: few; d_call: .; cdr3_nt: TGCAGTGGTGACGGTCATGATCAACTGTTTTTT; cdr3_aa: CSGDGHDQLFF
v_call: TRBV7-9; j_call: TRBJ2-7; clone_size: .; d_call: .; cdr3_nt: TGTGCCAGCAGCTTACCCCGGGACACCTACGAGCAGTACTTC; cdr3_aa: CASSLPRDTYEQYF
v_call: TRBV30; j_call: TRBJ1-1; clone_size: .; d_call: .; cdr3_nt: TGTGCCTGGAGTGTAGGGCGAATCACTGAAGCTTTCTTT; cdr3_aa: CAWSVGRITEAFF
v_call: TRBV4-3; j_call: TRBJ2-1; clone_size: .; d_call: TRBD2; cdr3_nt: TGCGCCAGCAGCCAATACCTAGCGGGGGGGCCCTACAATGAGCAGTTCTTC; cdr3_aa: CASSQYLAGGPYNEQFF
v_call: TRBV7-9; j_call: TRBJ1-1; clone_size: .; d_call: .; cdr3_nt: TGTGCCAGCCGCGCCGGGGCGGGAGCTTTCTTT; cdr3_aa: CASRAGAGAFF
v_call: TRBV28; j_call: TRBJ1-4; clone_size: few; d_call: .; cdr3_nt: TGTGCCAGCAGTTTAGCAGGGGAGGCAACTAATGAAAAACTGTTTTTT; cdr3_aa: CASSLAGEATNEKLFF
v_call: TRBV13; j_call: TRBJ1-1; clone_size: .; d_call: .; cdr3_nt: TGTGCCAGCAGCGTTCCGGGGACTGAAGCTTTCTTT; cdr3_aa: CASSVPGTEAFF
v_call: TRBV5-1; j_call: TRBJ2-1; clone_size: .; d_call: .; cdr3_nt: TGCGCCAGCAGCTTGGTCGGGGCGAGGGATGAGCAGTTCTTC; cdr3_aa: CASSLVGARDEQFF
v_call: TRBV18; j_call: TRBJ1-5; clone_size: .; d_call: .; cdr3_nt: TGTGCCAGCTCCGAGGCCCAGCGAGACACCTCCAATCAGCCCCAGCATTTT; cdr3_aa: CASSEAQRDTSNQPQHF
v_call: TRBV29-1; j_call: TRBJ2-7; clone_size: few; d_call: .; cdr3_nt: TGCAGCGTTGGCCGGGATTCCTACGAGCAGTACTTC; cdr3_aa: CSVGRDSYEQYF
v_call: TRBV6-4; j_call: TRBJ2-7; clone_size: .; d_call: .; cdr3_nt: TGTGCCAGCAGTGAACGGGTTAAGGGATCCCCCTCCTACGAGCAGTACTTC; cdr3_aa: CASSERVKGSPSYEQYF
v_call: TRBV19; j_call: TRBJ2-1; clone_size: .; d_call: .; cdr3_nt: TGTGCCAGTAGTATGGTGGCAATGGGGAGCTCCTACAATGAGCAGTTCTTC; cdr3_aa: CASSMVAMGSSYNEQFF
v_call: TRBV7-6; j_call: TRBJ1-6; clone_size: once; d_call: .; cdr3_nt: TGTGCCAGCAGCTTAGGCGCAGGGCCTCCCCTCCACTTT; cdr3_aa: CASSLGAGPPLHF
v_call: TRBV5-1; j_call: TRBJ2-1; clone_size: few; d_call: TRBD2; cdr3_nt: TGCGCCAGCAGCTCGGGGACTAGCGGGGGCTACAATGAGCAGTTCTTC; cdr3_aa: CASSSGTSGGYNEQFF
v_call: TRBV19; j_call: TRBJ1-1; clone_size: .; d_call: TRBD1; cdr3_nt: TGTGCCAGTACCAGGACAGGTTTGAACACTGAAGCTTTCTTT; cdr3_aa: CASTRTGLNTEAFF
v_call: TRBV28; j_call: TRBJ2-7; clone_size: once; d_call: TRBD1; cdr3_nt: TGTGCCAGCAGTTCTTATAGAAGACAGGGCCTCTCCTACGAGCAGTACTTC; cdr3_aa: CASSSYRRQGLSYEQYF
v_call: TRBV7-9; j_call: TRBJ2-7; clone_size: .; d_call: .; cdr3_nt: TGTGCCAGCAGCCCTCGAGACGTTTCCTACGAGCAGTACTTC; cdr3_aa: CASSPRDVSYEQYF
v_call: TRBV5-4; j_call: TRBJ2-7; clone_size: .; d_call: TRBD2; cdr3_nt: TGTGCCAGCAGCTTGAGGGAGGGAGCCGAGCAGTGCTTC; cdr3_aa: CASSLREGAEQCF
v_call: TRBV15; j_call: TRBJ1-1; clone_size: few; d_call: .; cdr3_nt: TGTGCCACCAGGGGAGGTTACCAGGCAATGGCTGAAGCTTTCTTT; cdr3_aa: CATRGGYQAMAEAFF
v_call: TRBV5-1; j_call: TRBJ1-1; clone_size: .; d_call: .; cdr3_nt: TGCGCCAGCAGCCCCGGCGCCCAGGGGCCTCCAGCTTTCTTT; cdr3_aa: CASSPGAQGPPAFF
v_call: TRBV19; j_call: TRBJ1-2; clone_size: .; d_call: TRBD1; cdr3_nt: TGTGCCAGTAGACTTAACAGGGGACGTAACTATGGCTACACCTTC; cdr3_aa: CASRLNRGRNYGYTF
v_call: TRBV4-1; j_call: TRBJ1-1; clone_size: few; d_call: .; cdr3_nt: TGCGCCAGCAGCGCTAGGGACCGTATGAACACTGAAGCTTTCTTT; cdr3_aa: CASSARDRMNTEAFF
v_call: TRBV11-2; j_call: TRBJ2-1; clone_size: many; d_call: TRBD2; cdr3_nt: TGTGCCAGCAGCTTAGTAGCGGGGGGTTTCTACAATGAGCAGTTCTTC; cdr3_aa: CASSLVAGGFYNEQFF
v_call: TRBV28; j_call: TRBJ1-6; clone_size: .; d_call: .; cdr3_nt: TGTGCCAGCAGTTTAGCGGGGTCCAATTCACCCCTCCACTTT; cdr3_aa: CASSLAGSNSPLHF
v_call: TRBV19; j_call: TRBJ2-3; clone_size: once; d_call: TRBD2; cdr3_nt: TGTGCCAGTAGTATTGGAGGCGGGGGAGGGGATACGCAGTATTTT; cdr3_aa: CASSIGGGGGDTQYF
v_call: TRBV7-9; j_call: TRBJ2-3; clone_size: .; d_call: TRBD1; cdr3_nt: TGTGCCAGCAGACCCGGACAGGTGGGGACAGATACGCAGTATTTT; cdr3_aa: CASRPGQVGTDTQYF
v_call: TRBV5-5; j_call: TRBJ1-2; clone_size: few; d_call: .; cdr3_nt: TGTGCCAGCAGCCTGGGGGCGGGACTCAACTATGGCTACACCTTC; cdr3_aa: CASSLGAGLNYGYTF
v_call: TRBV7-9; j_call: TRBJ1-1; clone_size: .; d_call: TRBD1; cdr3_nt: TGTGCCAGCAGCTTAGCCGGACAGGGTGTTGTCACTGAAGCTTTCTTT; cdr3_aa: CASSLAGQGVVTEAFF
v_call: TRBV7-8; j_call: TRBJ2-7; clone_size: .; d_call: TRBD2; cdr3_nt: TGTGCCAGCAGCTTAAATGAACTAGCGGGGGGGCTTTTCAACATCTACGAGCAGTACTTC; cdr3_aa: CASSLNELAGGLFNIYEQYF
v_call: TRBV5-1; j_call: TRBJ2-7; clone_size: .; d_call: .; cdr3_nt: TGCGCCAGCAGCCCGGATACCTACGAGCAGTACTTC; cdr3_aa: CASSPDTYEQYF
v_call: TRBV10-3; j_call: TRBJ1-2; clone_size: .; d_call: TRBD1; cdr3_nt: TGTGCCATCAGTGAGCCCCGGGACAGGGAACTTCCAACCTATGGCTACACCTTC; cdr3_aa: CAISEPRDRELPTYGYTF
v_call: TRBV5-4; j_call: TRBJ2-3; clone_size: few; d_call: TRBD2; cdr3_nt: TGTGCCAGCAGCCCGTTAGCCGGGGGGGCAACAGATACGCAGTATTTT; cdr3_aa: CASSPLAGGATDTQYF
v_call: TRBV18; j_call: TRBJ1-2; clone_size: .; d_call: .; cdr3_nt: TGTGCCAGCTCACCAAGTCGACAGGAATCGTTCTTCGGCTACACCTTC; cdr3_aa: CASSPSRQESFFGYTF
v_call: TRBV29-1; j_call: TRBJ2-1; clone_size: .; d_call: TRBD1; cdr3_nt: TGCAGCACCAGACAGGGGAGCTCCTACAATGAGCAGTTCTTC; cdr3_aa: CSTRQGSSYNEQFF
v_call: TRBV6-5; j_call: TRBJ2-3; clone_size: .; d_call: .; cdr3_nt: TGTGCCAGCAGTTACTCGGTTGCTTGGGATACGCAGTATTTT; cdr3_aa: CASSYSVAWDTQYF
v_call: TRBV7-9; j_call: TRBJ2-7; clone_size: .; d_call: .; cdr3_nt: TGTGCCAGCAGCCTCCGGACGGAGCCCTACGAGCAGTACTTC; cdr3_aa: CASSLRTEPYEQYF
v_call: TRBV19; j_call: TRBJ2-3; clone_size: .; d_call: .; cdr3_nt: TGTGCCAGTGGTGGGACCCTCGGACAGAAAAGCACAGATACGCAGTATTTT; cdr3_aa: CASGGTLGQKSTDTQYF
v_call: TRBV6-5; j_call: TRBJ2-1; clone_size: .; d_call: .; cdr3_nt: TGTGCCAGCAGTTACTCGGCTGGCAATGAGCAGTTCTTC; cdr3_aa: CASSYSAGNEQFF
v_call: TRBV27; j_call: TRBJ1-1; clone_size: .; d_call: .; cdr3_nt: TGTGCCAGCAGCTTGATACCAGTGGGCAGGAACACTGAAGCTTTCTTT; cdr3_aa: CASSLIPVGRNTEAFF
v_call: TRBV19; j_call: TRBJ2-7; clone_size: once; d_call: TRBD1; cdr3_nt: TGTGCCAGTAGTAACCGGGACAGGGGTTCCTACGAGCAGTACTTC; cdr3_aa: CASSNRDRGSYEQYF
v_call: TRBV7-9; j_call: TRBJ2-2; clone_size: .; d_call: TRBD1; cdr3_nt: TGTGCCAGCAGCTATCCGGGACAGGGTGGAGAGGAGCTGTTTTTT; cdr3_aa: CASSYPGQGGEELFF
v_call: TRBV6-1; j_call: TRBJ1-6; clone_size: .; d_call: .; cdr3_nt: TGTGCCAGCAGTGAAATGGTCCGCAGGGCTTCACCCCTCCACTTT; cdr3_aa: CASSEMVRRASPLHF
v_call: TRBV5-4; j_call: TRBJ2-1; clone_size: .; d_call: TRBD2; cdr3_nt: TGTGCCAGCAGCGCCCCGGGGAGCGGGGTTTACAATGAGCAGTTCTTC; cdr3_aa: CASSAPGSGVYNEQFF
v_call: TRBV11-2; j_call: TRBJ2-5; clone_size: .; d_call: .; cdr3_nt: TGTGCCAGCAGCGGGAGCCAAGAGACCCAGTACTTC; cdr3_aa: CASSGSQETQYF
v_call: TRBV6-5; j_call: TRBJ1-1; clone_size: .; d_call: TRBD1; cdr3_nt: TGTGCCAGCAGTTGGACAGGCGATAACACTGAAGCTTTCTTT; cdr3_aa: CASSWTGDNTEAFF
v_call: TRBV5-5; j_call: TRBJ2-4; clone_size: .; d_call: .; cdr3_nt: TGTGCCAGCAGCTTGCTCCGGGCCGCGGAAAAAAACATTCAGTACTTC; cdr3_aa: CASSLLRAAEKNIQYF
v_call: TRBV28; j_call: TRBJ2-3; clone_size: .; d_call: TRBD2; cdr3_nt: TGTGCCAGCAGCCAAGAGCGGGGGGGCACAGATACGCAGTATTTT; cdr3_aa: CASSQERGGTDTQYF
v_call: TRBV5-6; j_call: TRBJ1-5; clone_size: .; d_call: TRBD1; cdr3_nt: TGTGCCAGCAGCTTGATGGGACAGGGGAGGGGACAGCCCCAGCATTTT; cdr3_aa: CASSLMGQGRGQPQHF